The T cell receptor (beta chain) described here comes from a study of vaccination and CD4 T cells after COVID-19. Study information: Drawing of post-COVID samples took place a median 101 days after diagnosis (range 35 to 161).

CD4+ T cells that had been cultured provided DNA sequenced with the Oncomine TCR Beta short-read assay. MiXCR, run by TCRdb on the PCR reads, gives a single entry per CDR3 protein. The sample gives 7,500 to 8,500 distinct CDR3 sequences, about 70% of which show up once; around 21% is in the top ten. Treatment denoted: approximately 11-day PBMC culture with coronavirus spike peptide pools or control peptides (ViraFEST assay). A note on this clonotype: Its antigen is not known.

The V gene lost 4 bases and the J gene lost 2 bases, with 6 bases spanning the gap. Germline V gene data show CDR1 as MRHNA and CDR2 as SNTAGT. This CDR3 is 14 amino acids long. The chain recombines TRBV6-4 with TRBJ2-6; no definite D call. The specimen was cultured CD4+ T cells from blood, collected after SARS-CoV-2 vaccination. The sequence derives from a human donor with COVID-19. The CDR3: CASSVQAGANVLTF. The CDR3 bases are TGTGCCAGCAGTGTCCAGGCTGGGGCCAACGTCCTGACTTTC.